Listed below are T cell receptor beta chains from one sample, sequenced in a study of T cells after yellow fever vaccination. Via MiXCR, TCRdb re-called the 5' RACE reads, giving one row per CDR3 protein. Here the sample spans tens of thousands of distinct CDR3 sequences, 4.5% being singletons. The sequenced sample was PBMCs, either bulk or a sorted T-cell subset (CD4+, CD8+, memory, or dextramer-sorted; not recorded which), obtained on the day of the yellow fever booster vaccination. The receptors were sampled from a man aged 18 to 29 who received the YFV17D yellow fever vaccine. Both conserved end residues are part of each CDR3. D genes are given only for firm matches. Clone size appears in some rows only: once, few, many, or a class for an expanded clone.

v_gene	abundance	j_gene	d_gene	CDR3aa	CDR3nt
TRBV4-1	many	TRBJ1-1	NA	CASSQGRHTNTEAFF	TGCGCCAGCAGCCAAGGGCGACATACGAACACTGAAGCTTTCTTT
TRBV6-2/TRBV6-3	few	TRBJ2-5	TRBD1	CASSSGQGSYQETQYF	TGTGCCAGCAGTTCGGGACAGGGGTCCTACCAAGAGACCCAGTACTTC
TRBV20-1	many	TRBJ1-1	TRBD1	CSASAIQGTEAFF	TGCAGTGCTAGCGCGATACAGGGGACTGAAGCTTTCTTT
TRBV20-1	many	TRBJ1-5	TRBD1	CSAQGGNQPQHF	TGCAGTGCACAGGGGGGCAATCAGCCCCAGCATTTT
TRBV20-1	many	TRBJ2-7	NA	CSAINPTWGYEQYF	TGCAGTGCTATCAACCCGACGTGGGGCTACGAGCAGTACTTC
TRBV6-5	many	TRBJ1-6	TRBD1	CASRPLTGVDSPLHF	TGTGCCAGCAGGCCCCTGACAGGGGTCGATTCACCCCTCCACTTT
TRBV7-2	many	TRBJ2-7	NA	CASSLDRVSYEQYF	TGTGCCAGCAGCTTAGACCGGGTATCCTACGAGCAGTACTTC
TRBV5-1	many	TRBJ2-5	NA	CASSLGPAGPETQYF	TGCGCCAGCAGCTTGGGTCCGGCTGGGCCGGAGACCCAGTACTTC
TRBV25-1	medium-sized	TRBJ2-1	NA	CASSDLDSRQGGYNEQFF	TGTGCCAGCAGTGATCTGGACAGCCGCCAGGGCGGCTACAATGAGCAGTTCTTC
TRBV7-2	many	TRBJ2-3	TRBD1	CASSDRGSDTQYF	TGTGCCAGCAGCGACAGGGGCTCGGATACGCAGTATTTT
TRBV5-6	many	TRBJ1-2	NA	CASSLYGANYGYTF	TGTGCCAGCAGCTTGTACGGGGCTAACTATGGCTACACCTTC
TRBV7-2	many	TRBJ2-1	TRBD1	CASSLSGTGTYNEQFF	TGTGCCAGCAGCCTCTCCGGGACAGGGACCTACAATGAGCAGTTCTTC
TRBV27	many	TRBJ2-1	NA	CATLSREQFF	TGTGCCACCCTGTCGCGGGAGCAGTTCTTC
TRBV20-1	many	TRBJ1-6	NA	CSAPELTAGQALHF	TGCAGTGCTCCCGAACTGACTGCTGGGCAAGCCCTCCACTTT
TRBV29-1	many	TRBJ1-3	TRBD1	CSVRQGLDGNTIYF	TGCAGCGTTAGACAGGGGCTGGATGGAAACACCATATATTTT
TRBV20-1	many	TRBJ2-3	NA	CSARPPRGAVDTQYF	TGCAGTGCCCGCCCCCCCAGGGGCGCCGTAGATACGCAGTATTTT
TRBV20-1	NA	TRBJ1-5	NA	CSASTDSNQPQHF	TGCAGTGCTAGTACTGATAGCAATCAGCCCCAGCATTTT
TRBV18	many	TRBJ2-1	NA	CASSPRDNEQFF	TGTGCCAGCTCACCGCGGGACAATGAGCAGTTCTTC
TRBV20-1	many	TRBJ2-2	TRBD1	CSANPGQGGGELFF	TGCAGTGCCAACCCTGGACAGGGGGGCGGGGAGCTGTTTTTT
TRBV18	few	TRBJ1-5	TRBD1	CASSPYWTGENQPQHF	TGTGCCAGCTCACCCTACTGGACAGGAGAAAATCAGCCCCAGCATTTT
TRBV6-5	many	TRBJ2-5	NA	CASRGYQETQYF	TGTGCCAGCAGGGGGTACCAAGAGACCCAGTACTTC
TRBV5-1	many	TRBJ2-2	NA	CASSLGQDRSGELFF	TGCGCCAGCAGCTTGGGCCAGGACCGCTCCGGGGAGCTGTTTTTT
TRBV20-1	medium-sized	TRBJ2-1	TRBD2	CSARVGGDEQFF	TGCAGTGCTAGAGTCGGGGGGGATGAGCAGTTCTTC
TRBV18	many	TRBJ1-5	TRBD1	CASSPASRDRANQPQHF	TGTGCCAGCTCACCGGCAAGTCGTGACAGGGCAAATCAGCCCCAGCATTTT
TRBV7-2	few	TRBJ2-2	NA	CASSLQGLNTGELFF	TGTGCCAGCAGCTTGCAGGGGCTGAACACCGGGGAGCTGTTTTTT
TRBV20-1	NA	TRBJ2-3	NA	CSADRTGVSTDTQYF	TGCAGTGCTGACAGGACGGGGGTGAGCACAGATACGCAGTATTTT
TRBV15	many	TRBJ2-3	TRBD1	CATSRGGQGQDTQYF	TGTGCCACCAGCAGAGGCGGACAGGGGCAAGATACGCAGTATTTT
TRBV3-1	many	TRBJ1-1	NA	CASSYGTEAFF	TGTGCCAGCAGCTACGGCACTGAAGCTTTCTTT
TRBV5-1	many	TRBJ1-1	NA	CASSSQGYRTEAFF	TGCGCCAGCAGCTCACAGGGTTATCGGACTGAAGCTTTCTTT
TRBV3-1	NA	TRBJ2-1	TRBD2	CASSRGEGYEQFF	TGTGCCAGCAGCCGTGGGGAGGGTTATGAGCAGTTCTTC
TRBV7-2	many	TRBJ2-5	NA	CASSLSAWGNQETQYF	TGTGCCAGCAGCTTATCGGCCTGGGGGAACCAAGAGACCCAGTACTTC
TRBV3-1	many	TRBJ2-2	NA	CASSLNTGELFF	TGTGCCAGCAGCCTGAACACCGGGGAGCTGTTTTTT
TRBV12-3/TRBV12-4	few	TRBJ1-2	NA	CASSLTTGSGYTF	TGTGCCAGCAGTTTGACGACGGGATCTGGCTACACCTTC
TRBV3-1	many	TRBJ2-5	NA	CASSGGLVETQYF	TGTGCCAGCAGCGGGGGTCTGGTGGAGACCCAGTACTTC
TRBV15	many	TRBJ1-2	NA	CATSRDRGYGNYGYTF	TGTGCCACCAGCAGAGATAGGGGATATGGCAACTATGGCTACACCTTC
TRBV29-1	few	TRBJ2-1	NA	CSVEITVRSEQFF	TGCAGCGTTGAAATTACGGTCCGTAGTGAGCAGTTCTTC
TRBV6-5	many	TRBJ2-3	NA	CASTPDASLDTQYF	TGTGCCAGCACCCCGGACGCATCCCTAGATACGCAGTATTTT
TRBV6-2/TRBV6-3	few	TRBJ1-5	NA	CASSYNAGNQPQHF	TGTGCCAGCAGCTACAACGCCGGCAATCAGCCCCAGCATTTT
TRBV15	many	TRBJ2-1	TRBD1	CATSRSRTGGWYEQFF	TGTGCCACCAGCCGCTCGCGGACAGGGGGCTGGTATGAGCAGTTCTTC
TRBV7-3	many	TRBJ2-3	TRBD2	CASSGGARDTQYF	TGTGCCTCCAGCGGGGGGGCCAGGGATACGCAGTATTTT
TRBV6-5	many	TRBJ1-6	NA	CASSKQGLIENSPLHF	TGTGCCAGCAGTAAACAGGGTTTAATCGAGAATTCACCCCTCCACTTT
TRBV29-1	many	TRBJ2-4	TRBD2	CSVATTSEPQNIQYF	TGCAGCGTCGCCACGACTAGCGAGCCCCAAAACATTCAGTACTTC
TRBV7-9	many	TRBJ1-3	NA	CASRPKFRVGRNTIYF	TGTGCCAGCAGACCTAAGTTTCGGGTAGGACGAAACACCATATATTTT
TRBV7-3	many	TRBJ1-1	NA	CASSLTLLRNTEAFF	TGTGCCAGCAGCTTAACACTTCTGCGGAACACTGAAGCTTTCTTT
TRBV4-1	NA	TRBJ2-6	NA	CASSQGVRGWSSGANVLTF	TGCGCCAGCAGCCAAGGGGTGAGGGGGTGGTCCTCTGGGGCCAACGTCCTGACTTTC
TRBV7-2	many	TRBJ2-3	NA	CASSFFGVIDTQYF	TGTGCCAGCAGCTTCTTCGGGGTTATAGATACGCAGTATTTT